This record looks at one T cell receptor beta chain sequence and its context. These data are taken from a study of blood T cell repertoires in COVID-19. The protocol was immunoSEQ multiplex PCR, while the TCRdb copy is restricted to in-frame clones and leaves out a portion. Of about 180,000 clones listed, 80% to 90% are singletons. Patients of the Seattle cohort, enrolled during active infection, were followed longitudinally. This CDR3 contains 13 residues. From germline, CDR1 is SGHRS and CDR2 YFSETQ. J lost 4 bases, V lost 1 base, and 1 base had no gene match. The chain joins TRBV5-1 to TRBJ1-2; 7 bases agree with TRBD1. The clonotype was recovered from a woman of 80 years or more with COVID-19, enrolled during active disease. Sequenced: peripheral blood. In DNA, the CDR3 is TGCGCCAGCAGCTTGCGGGACAGCTATGGCTACACCTTC. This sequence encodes CASSLRDSYGYTF. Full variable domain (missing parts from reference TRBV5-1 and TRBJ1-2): KAGVTQTPRYLIKTRGQQVTLSCSPISGHRSVSWYQQTPGQGLQFLFEYFSETQRNKGNFPGRFSGRQFSNSRSEMNVSTLELGDSALYLCASSLRDSYGYTFGSGTRLTVV.